Each of the 24 T cell receptor beta chains below was sequenced from the same sample in a study of regulatory T cells in long-lasting Graves disease. In building TCR beta libraries, iRepertoire HTBI primers were used together with Arm-PCR of CDR3 regions. TCRdb analysed the multiplex PCR reads with MiXCR anew, one entry per CDR3 protein. Counted here are some 490,000 distinct CDR3 sequences, around 13% occurring once; the ten biggest clones make up around 9.3%. The time point is: newly diagnosed GD, antithyroid drugs for less than 3 months. The TCR library was made from RNA that had been extracted from PBMCs in TRIzol. This same sample was also taken into another study, of T cells in Graves' hyperthyroidism and ophthalmopathy.

This sample comprised peripheral blood mononuclear cells (PBMCs), obtained at new diagnosis, from a patient treated with antithyroid drugs. The receptors were sampled from a woman between 25 and 40 years old with Graves disease.

This clonotype has a count of ten or more. This chain joins TRBV20-1 and TRBJ2-5; D is unclear. Germline V gives CDR1 DFQATT, CDR2 SNEGSKA (reference sequence). This CDR3 is built from 11 residues. Trimming took off 0 bases at V and 5 bases at J, with 4 bases between the two ends. In DNA, the CDR3 is TGCAGTGCTAGAGACTGGGAGACCCAGTACTTC. This codes for CSARDWETQYF.

This clonotype showed up just a few times. The chain combines TRBV6-2 or TRBV6-3 with TRBJ1-1, with a tentative D call TRBD1 (5 bases). Trimming took off 0 bases at V and 2 bases at J, with 10 bases between the two ends. Germline V gene lookup returns CDR1 MNHEY and CDR2 SVGEGT. CDR3 size: 15 residues. The CDR3: CASSYSGLINTEAFF. The CDR3 bases are TGTGCCAGCAGTTACTCGGGACTAATAAACACTGAAGCTTTCTTT.

This chain links TRBV20-1 with TRBJ2-1, with D possibly matching TRBD2 (6 bases). V was trimmed by 5 bases and J by 10 bases, leaving 15 bases between them. Germline V gives CDR1 DFQATT, CDR2 SNEGSKA (reference sequence). This CDR3 has 12 amino acids. CDR3: CSAPYPAGEQFF. CDR3 DNA: TGCAGTGCTCCCTACCCCGCGGGAGAGCAGTTCTTC.

This clonotype was found a few times. The chain recombines TRBV2 with TRBJ2-7, with D uncertain. This CDR3 is 12 amino acids long. Germline V lookup: CDR1 SNHLY, CDR2 FYNNEI. Trimming removed 0 bases at V and 3 bases at J, with 3 bases between. CDR3 DNA: TGTGCCAGCAGTGAAGCCATCTACGAGCAGTACTTC. Protein product: CASSEAIYEQYF.

The chain links TRBV6-5 to TRBJ1-1; D ambiguous. This CDR3 has 15 residues. Germline CDR1 reads MNHEY; CDR2 reads SVGAGI. V dropped 0 bases and J dropped 4 bases, with 12 bases sitting between them. CDR3 sequence (DNA): TGTGCCAGCAGTTACTCGATGTCGGCCGGCACTGAAGCTTTCTTT. It translates to CASSYSMSAGTEAFF.

V and J are TRBV12-3 or TRBV12-4 and TRBJ1-2, with D possibly TRBD1 on 5 matching bases. The CDR3 sequence is 16 residues long. V dropped 5 bases and J dropped 2 bases, with 18 bases sitting between them. The DNA for the CDR3 is TGTGCCAGCAGTCCCTTGAGAGGGGAAAAAAACTATGGCTACACCTTC. This gives the protein CASSPLRGEKNYGYTF.

This clonotype was detected a few times. The chain couples TRBV6-9 to TRBJ1-5; tentatively, D is TRBD1 (5 bases). The CDR3 totals 16 residues. V gave up 3 bases and J gave up 0 bases, with 12 bases separating them. The germline CDR1 and CDR2 sequences are MNHGY and SVAAGI. CDR3 in amino acids: CASSYAPDSSNQPQHF. The CDR3 bases are TGTGCCAGCAGTTACGCCCCAGACAGTAGCAATCAGCCCCAGCATTTT.

This clonotype has at least ten counts. The chain joins TRBV28 to TRBJ2-1, with 7 bases lining up with TRBD1. Germline V gives CDR1 MDHEN, CDR2 SYDVKM. V dropped 6 bases and J dropped 9; count of bases not matched to a gene: 8. The CDR3 is made up of 13 amino acids. The CDR3 spells CASRNDRDGEQFF. The DNA for the CDR3 is TGTGCCAGCAGAAATGACAGGGATGGTGAGCAGTTCTTC.

In this sample, this clonotype turned up many times. The chain links TRBV11-3 to TRBJ2-2, with 11 bases that match TRBD2. This CDR3 has 17 amino acids. V dropped 4 bases and J dropped 3; count of bases not matched to a gene: 7. Germline assignment: CDR1 SGHNT and CDR2 YENEEA. The CDR3 spells CASSSAASGRYTGELFF. CDR3 nucleotide sequence: TGTGCCAGCAGCTCGGCGGCTAGCGGGAGGTACACCGGGGAGCTGTTTTTT.

The chain links TRBV6-1 to TRBJ2-7; D may be TRBD1 (6 bases). Trimming stripped 6 bases from V and 2 bases from J, with 11 bases between. Germline V gene lookup returns CDR1 MNHNS and CDR2 SASEGT. The CDR3 runs to 13 residues. CDR3 in amino acids: CASSHGQPYEQYF. As DNA, the CDR3 is TGTGCCAGCAGCCACGGACAGCCCTACGAGCAGTACTTC.

This clonotype was counted many times. This rearrangement joins TRBV12-3 or TRBV12-4 to TRBJ2-2, with a weak D call TRBD2 (5 bases). Trimming cost V 8 bases and J 1 base, with 23 bases left between them. The CDR3 loop spans 18 amino acids. The CDR3 is CASGALRAYGGNTGELFF. CDR3 bases: TGTGCCAGCGGCGCACTAAGGGCCTACGGAGGGAACACCGGGGAGCTGTTTTTT.

Many counts were recorded for this clonotype. This chain joins TRBV28 and TRBJ1-5; 9 positions agree with TRBD1. This CDR3 is built from 16 residues. Germline V gene data show CDR1 as MDHEN and CDR2 as SYDVKM. The junction had 13 bases not matched to a gene; V was cut back by 6 bases and J by 7 bases. For the CDR3, the DNA is TGTGCCAGCAGCCCATTCGGGACAGGGCTAAGACAGCCCCAGCATTTT. Protein: CASSPFGTGLRQPQHF.

The rearrangement uses TRBV5-6 and TRBJ1-5; no firm D call. Germline CDR1 and CDR2: SGHDT and YYEEEE. CDR3 length: 14 residues. V was trimmed by 4 bases and J by 5 bases, leaving 13 bases between them. The DNA for the CDR3 is TGTGCCAGCAGCCGGAGGGTATTGGATCAGCCCCAGCATTTT. It translates to CASSRRVLDQPQHF.

This clonotype has ten or more counts. The chain recombines TRBV3-1 with TRBJ2-1; a weak D match, TRBD2 (6 bases). The CDR3 sequence is 14 residues long. Germline values: CDR1 LGHDT, CDR2 YNNKEL (reference sequence). The V end was cut by 0 bases, the J end by 9 bases, with 12 bases between. The CDR3 DNA reads TGTGCCAGCAGCCAAGAAGATCTAGCGCGTGAGCAGTTCTTC. Translating it yields CASSQEDLAREQFF.

In this sample, this clonotype turned up a few times. This chain connects TRBV13 to TRBJ2-1; the match to TRBD2 covers 12 bases. This CDR3 is 16 amino acids long. Germline CDR1 PRHDT, CDR2 FYEKMQ (reference sequence). The junction had 8 bases not matched to a gene; V was cut back by 4 bases and J by 7 bases. CDR3: CASSYWTSGITNEQFF. The CDR3 DNA is TGTGCCAGCAGCTACTGGACTAGCGGGATAACTAATGAGCAGTTCTTC.

The chain carries TRBV29-1 and TRBJ1-1, with D maybe TRBD1 (5 bases). The length of the CDR3 is 13 residues. Germline V CDR1 and CDR2: SQVTM, ANQGSEA. V lost 4 bases and J 1 base, leaving 10 bases between the germline ends. The DNA for the CDR3 is TGCAGCGTTGCGTCCACAGGGAACACTGAAGCTTTCTTT. Protein: CSVASTGNTEAFF.

The table lists this clonotype with a few counts. V gene TRBV29-1 combines with J gene TRBJ1-2; 10 positions match TRBD1. CDR1 and CDR2 from the germline V gene are SQVTM and ANQGSEA. This CDR3 has 12 amino acids. The trim removed 6 bases at V and 7 bases at J, leaving 5 bases unmatched. Here the CDR3 DNA reads TGCAGCGTCGCGGGACAGGGGAGTGGCTACACCTTC. Its translation is CSVAGQGSGYTF.

In regard to this clonotype: This may be a read error, as it is one base from a much larger clone. V gene TRBV5-5 combines with J gene TRBJ1-4; 9 nucleotides agree with TRBD1. The CDR3 spans 16 residues. Germline CDR1 is SGHKS and CDR2 is YYEKEE (reference sequence). CDR3 region: CASSLEPGQGYEELFF. As DNA, the CDR3 is TGCGCCAGCAGCCTAGAACCGGGACAGGGTTACGAAGAACTGTTTTTT.

CDR3 sequence: CASAGLAGNNEQFF. CDR3 nucleotides: TGTGCCAGCGCGGGACTAGCGGGTAACAATGAGCAGTTCTTC. The chain couples TRBV6-1 to TRBJ2-1; 12 bases agree with TRBD2. This CDR3 region has 14 residues. V shed 8 bases, J shed 5 bases, and the junction held 4 bases outside the gene matches. The germline CDR1 and CDR2 sequences are MNHNS and SASEGT.

This clonotype occurred a few times. V and J are TRBV4-3 and TRBJ2-3; 8 nucleotides agree with TRBD1. Germline assignment: CDR1 LGHNA and CDR2 YSLEER. The J segment lost 4 bases and the V segment lost 1 base, leaving 13 bases of the junction unmatched. The CDR3 has 18 residues. The CDR3 sequence: CASSQGLITGGRADTQYF. The DNA for the CDR3 is TGCGCCAGCAGCCAAGGGCTGATAACAGGGGGTAGGGCAGATACGCAGTATTTT.

The chain joins TRBV7-9 to TRBJ2-6; the D gene is possibly TRBD2 (5 bases). V shed 1 base and J shed 4 bases, with 14 bases lying between them. The CDR3 totals 17 residues. Germline values: CDR1 SEHNR, CDR2 FQNEAQ (reference sequence). The CDR3 region is CASSLVGSGEGANVLTF. Here the CDR3 DNA reads TGTGCCAGCAGCTTAGTAGGGAGTGGGGAAGGGGCCAACGTCCTGACTTTC. Complete variable domain (other parts from reference TRBV7-9 and TRBJ2-6): DTGVSQNPRHKITKRGQNVTFRCDPISEHNRLYWYRQTLGQGPEFLTYFQNEAQLEKSRLLSDRFSAERPKGSFSTLEIQRTEQGDSAMYLCASSLVGSGEGANVLTFGAGSRLTVL.

This clonotype was counted ten times or more. The chain has TRBV2 and TRBJ1-2; D unresolved. This CDR3 region has 14 residues. Trimming removed 6 bases at V and 7 bases at J, with 18 bases between. Per germline, CDR1 SNHLY and CDR2 FYNNEI. This CDR3 reads CASRPRQPSFGYTF. CDR3 coding DNA: TGTGCCAGCAGACCCAGACAACCCTCCTTTGGCTACACCTTC.

This clonotype appeared many times. The chain couples TRBV9 to TRBJ2-1; D is undetermined. The CDR3 consists of 13 residues. V was trimmed by 0 bases and J by 4 bases, leaving 5 bases between them. Germline lookup yields CDR1 SGDLS and CDR2 YYNGEE. The CDR3 sequence: CASSVGRYNEQFF. DNA for the CDR3: TGTGCCAGCAGCGTAGGACGGTACAATGAGCAGTTCTTC.

This clonotype was seen many times. The chain combines TRBV28 with TRBJ1-5; no clear D gene. The CDR3 has 13 residues. V lost 4 bases, J lost 9 bases, and 13 bases lay in between. Germline CDR1 and CDR2: MDHEN and SYDVKM. Here the CDR3 DNA reads TGTGCCAGCAGTTCCTTGACTCGGAGGCCCCAGCATTTT. Residues: CASSSLTRRPQHF.